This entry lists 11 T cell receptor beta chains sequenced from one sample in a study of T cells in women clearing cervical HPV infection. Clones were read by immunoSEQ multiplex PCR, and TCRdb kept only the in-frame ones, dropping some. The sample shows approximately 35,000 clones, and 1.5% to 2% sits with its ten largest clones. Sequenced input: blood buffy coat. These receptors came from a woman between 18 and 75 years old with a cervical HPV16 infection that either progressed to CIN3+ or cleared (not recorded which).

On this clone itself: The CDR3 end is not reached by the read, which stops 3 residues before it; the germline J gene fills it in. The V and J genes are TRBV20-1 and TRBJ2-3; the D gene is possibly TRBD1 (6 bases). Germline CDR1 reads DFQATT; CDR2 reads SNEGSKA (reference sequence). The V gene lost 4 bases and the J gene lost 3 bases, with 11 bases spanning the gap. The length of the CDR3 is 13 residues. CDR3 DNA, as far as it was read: TGCAGTGCTAAGTCCCAGGGGACAGATACG. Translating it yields CSAKSQGTDT. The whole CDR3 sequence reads CSAKSQGTDTQYF.

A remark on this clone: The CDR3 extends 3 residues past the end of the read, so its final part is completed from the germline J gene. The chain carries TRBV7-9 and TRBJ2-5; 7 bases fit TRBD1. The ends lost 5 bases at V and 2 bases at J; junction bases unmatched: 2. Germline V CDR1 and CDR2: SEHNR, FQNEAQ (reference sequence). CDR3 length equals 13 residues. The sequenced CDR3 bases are TGTGCCAGCAGCGCGACAGGGCAAGAGACC. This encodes CASSATGQET. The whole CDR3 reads CASSATGQETQYF.

CDR3 DNA, as far as it was read: TGTGCCAGCAGCCAGTCCAGCGCCCACAATGAG. Amino acids: CASSQSSAHNE. Given in full, the CDR3 is CASSQSSAHNEQFF. V and J are TRBV3-1 (or the pseudogene TRBV3-2) and TRBJ2-1; D unclear. The DNA ends 3 residues before the CDR3 does, and the rest of the CDR3 is filled in from the germline J gene. V dropped 3 bases and J dropped 5 bases, with 11 bases sitting between them. The CDR3 is 14 residues long. Germline CDR1 LGHDT, CDR2 YNNKEL (reference sequence).

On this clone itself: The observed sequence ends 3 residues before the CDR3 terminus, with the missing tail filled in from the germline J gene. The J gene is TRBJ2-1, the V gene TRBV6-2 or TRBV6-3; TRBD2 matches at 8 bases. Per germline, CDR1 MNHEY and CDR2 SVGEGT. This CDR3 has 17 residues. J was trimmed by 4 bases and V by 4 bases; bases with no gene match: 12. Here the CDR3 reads CASSSPLGSGTYNEQFF. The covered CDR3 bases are TGTGCCAGCAGTTCCCCCTTAGGTAGCGGGACGTACAATGAG.

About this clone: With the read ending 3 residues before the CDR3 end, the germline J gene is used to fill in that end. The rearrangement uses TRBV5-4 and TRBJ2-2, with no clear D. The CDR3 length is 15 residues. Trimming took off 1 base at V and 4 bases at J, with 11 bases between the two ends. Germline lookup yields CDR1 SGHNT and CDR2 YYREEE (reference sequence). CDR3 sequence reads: CASSLMVSGTGELFF. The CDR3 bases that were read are TGTGCCAGCAGCTTGATGGTTTCGGGCACCGGGGAG. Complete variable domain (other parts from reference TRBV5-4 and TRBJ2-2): ETGVTQSPTHLIKTRGQQVTLRCSSQSGHNTVSWYQQALGQGPQFIFQYYREEENGRGNFPPRFSGLQFPNYSSELNVNALELDDSALYLCASSLMVSGTGELFFGEGSRLTVL.

Incomplete CDR3 DNA: TGCGCCAGCAGCTTGGGACTCCCCTACAATGAG. This encodes CASSLGLPYNE. The full-length CDR3 reads as CASSLGLPYNEQFF. The chain combines TRBV5-1 with TRBJ2-1, with D unresolved. The sequenced fragment ends 3 residues before the CDR3 boundary, so the rest is inferred from the germline J gene. CDR3 length: 14 amino acids. V gave up 0 bases and J gave up 2 bases, with 6 bases separating them. CDR1 and CDR2 from the germline V gene are SGHRS and YFSETQ.

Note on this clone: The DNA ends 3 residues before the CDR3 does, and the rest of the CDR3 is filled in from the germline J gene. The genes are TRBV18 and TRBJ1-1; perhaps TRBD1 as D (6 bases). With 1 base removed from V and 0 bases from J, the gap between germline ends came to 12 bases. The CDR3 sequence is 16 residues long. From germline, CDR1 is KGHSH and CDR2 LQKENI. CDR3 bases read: TGTGCCAGCTCACCACTCCCGGACAGTTTGAACACTGAA. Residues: CASSPLPDSLNTE. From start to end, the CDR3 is CASSPLPDSLNTEAFF.

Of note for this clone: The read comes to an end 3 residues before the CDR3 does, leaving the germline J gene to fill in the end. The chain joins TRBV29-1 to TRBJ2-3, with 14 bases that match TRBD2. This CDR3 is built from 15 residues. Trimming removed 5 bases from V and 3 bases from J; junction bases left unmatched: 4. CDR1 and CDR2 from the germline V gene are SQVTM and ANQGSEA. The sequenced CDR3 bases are TGCAGCGTTAAATGGACTAGCGGGAGGACAGATACG. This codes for CSVKWTSGRTDT. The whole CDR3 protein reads CSVKWTSGRTDTQYF.

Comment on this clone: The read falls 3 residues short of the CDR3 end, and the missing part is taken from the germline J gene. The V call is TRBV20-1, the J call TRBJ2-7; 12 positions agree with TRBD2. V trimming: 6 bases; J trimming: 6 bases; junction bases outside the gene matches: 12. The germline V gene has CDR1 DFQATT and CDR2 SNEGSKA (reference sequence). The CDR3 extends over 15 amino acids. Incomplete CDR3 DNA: TGCAGTGCGCTGACAGGACTAGCGGGGTCCCGCGAG. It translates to CSALTGLAGSRE. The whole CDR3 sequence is CSALTGLAGSREQYF.

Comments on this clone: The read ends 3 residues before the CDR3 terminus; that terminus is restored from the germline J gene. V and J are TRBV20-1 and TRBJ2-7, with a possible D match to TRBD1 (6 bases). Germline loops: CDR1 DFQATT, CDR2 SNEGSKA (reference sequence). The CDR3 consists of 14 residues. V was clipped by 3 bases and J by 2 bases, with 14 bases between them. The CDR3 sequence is CSARTGRLPYEQYF. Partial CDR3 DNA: TGCAGTGCTAGGACAGGCCGACTCCCCTACGAG.

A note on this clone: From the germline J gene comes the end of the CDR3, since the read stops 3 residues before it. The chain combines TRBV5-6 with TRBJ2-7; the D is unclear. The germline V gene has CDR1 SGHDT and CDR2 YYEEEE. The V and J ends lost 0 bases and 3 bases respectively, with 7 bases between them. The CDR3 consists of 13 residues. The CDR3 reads CASSLARGYEQYF. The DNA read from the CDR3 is TGTGCCAGCAGCTTGGCCCGAGGCTACGAG.